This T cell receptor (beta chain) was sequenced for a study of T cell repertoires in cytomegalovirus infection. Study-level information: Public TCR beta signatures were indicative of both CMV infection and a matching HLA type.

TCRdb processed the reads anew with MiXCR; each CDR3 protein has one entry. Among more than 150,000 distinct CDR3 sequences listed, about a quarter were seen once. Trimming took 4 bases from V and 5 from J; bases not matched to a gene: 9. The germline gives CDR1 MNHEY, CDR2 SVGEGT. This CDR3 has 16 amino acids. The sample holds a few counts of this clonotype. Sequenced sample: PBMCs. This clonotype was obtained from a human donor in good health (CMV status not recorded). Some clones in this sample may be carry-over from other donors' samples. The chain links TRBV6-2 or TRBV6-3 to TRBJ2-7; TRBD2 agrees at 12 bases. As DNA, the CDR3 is TGTGCCAGCAGTTCTCCACGGACTAGCGGGACTAACGAGCAGTACTTC. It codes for CASSSPRTSGTNEQYF.